A single sample is the source of the 9 T cell receptor beta chains below, sequenced in a study of shared clonotypes between healthy human individuals. Sequenced by immunoSEQ multiplex PCR; TCRdb stores in-frame clones only, minus some. The data show under 600,000 clones, with approximately 95% seen just once and about 0.068% held by the top ten. Specimen: naive CD4+ T cells sorted from blood. The subset here: CD45RA+ positively selected. These receptors were collected from a woman aged 25 to 39 in good health.

This chain connects TRBV30 to TRBJ2-5; D uncertain. This CDR3 is 12 amino acids long. Germline V lookup: CDR1 GTSNPN, CDR2 SVGIG (reference sequence). Trimming left V 2 bases short and J 3 bases short, with 7 bases between. The DNA of the CDR3 is TGTGCCTGGAGTCATCAAAAAGAGACCCAGTACTTC. Translated, it gives CAWSHQKETQYF.

Remarks on this clone: Other DNA sequences in the sample encode the same CDR3. The CDR3 protein is CASSFGGRSYEQYF. CDR3 DNA sequence: TGTGCCAGCAGCTTTGGCGGGAGGTCCTACGAGCAGTACTTC. V usage is TRBV7-2 and J usage is TRBJ2-7; 8 bases agree with TRBD2. V trimming: 3 bases; J trimming: 1 base; junction bases outside the gene matches: 2. CDR1 is SGHTA, CDR2 FQGNSA, per germline. CDR3 size: 14 residues.

The chain combines TRBV6-5 with TRBJ2-7; D is unclear. The CDR3 has 13 amino acids. The germline V and J ends were trimmed by 2 bases and 2 bases, with 7 bases remaining between them. Germline CDR1 reads MNHEY; CDR2 reads SVGAGI. The CDR3 bases are TGTGCCAGCAGTTACGGGCTGACCTACGAGCAGTACTTC. As protein: CASSYGLTYEQYF.

The chain employs TRBV2 and TRBJ2-7, with 9 bases fitting TRBD2. The V segment lost 6 bases and the J segment 3 bases; nucleotides outside the gene matches: 3. The CDR3 consists of 13 residues. Per germline, CDR1 SNHLY and CDR2 FYNNEI. CDR3 DNA: TGTGCCAGCAGGGTAGCGGGAGACTACGAGCAGTACTTC. This gives the protein CASRVAGDYEQYF.

The genes are TRBV5-1 and TRBJ2-7, with 10 bases fitting TRBD1. The CDR3 consists of 15 residues. Germline lookup yields CDR1 SGHRS and CDR2 YFSETQ. Trimming cost V 4 bases and J 5 bases; bases outside gene matches: 9. CDR3 in DNA: TGCGCCAGCAGCACAAGACAGGGGGCTTGGGACGAGCAGTACTTC. Protein sequence: CASSTRQGAWDEQYF.

The table lists this clone with a count of one. The chain recombines TRBV7-3 with TRBJ2-3; TRBD2 is a possible D gene (5 bases). The CDR3 covers 15 residues. Germline loops: CDR1 SGHTA, CDR2 FQGTGA. Trimming left V 0 bases short and J 5 bases short, with 12 bases between. The CDR3 reads CASSLTSEVKDTQYF. The CDR3 bases are TGTGCCAGCAGCTTAACTAGCGAGGTAAAAGATACGCAGTATTTT.

The chain combines TRBV27 with TRBJ2-7; 9 bases line up with TRBD1. From germline, CDR1 is MNHEY and CDR2 SMNVEV (reference sequence). The CDR3 loop spans 14 amino acids. V shed 4 bases and J 5 bases; nucleotides not matched to a gene: 6. As DNA, the CDR3 is TGTGCCAGCAGTTCCTGGGACAGGGTAAACGAGCAGTACTTC. This translates into CASSSWDRVNEQYF.

This chain links TRBV4-1 with TRBJ2-7, with 7 bases identical to TRBD1. Germline CDR1 is MGHRA and CDR2 is YSYEKL. V lost 8 bases, J lost 1 base, and 11 bases stayed unmatched. The CDR3 runs to 15 residues. The CDR3 region is CASAPGDSPSYEQYF. The CDR3 region has the DNA TGCGCCAGCGCCCCCGGGGACAGTCCATCCTACGAGCAGTACTTC.

V usage is TRBV11-2 and J usage is TRBJ1-1, with D unresolved. CDR1 and CDR2 from the germline V gene are SGHAT and FQNNGV. V dropped 3 bases and J dropped 0 bases, with 5 bases sitting between them. The CDR3 totals 13 residues. DNA for the CDR3: TGTGCCAGCAGCTTTGACTTGAACACTGAAGCTTTCTTT. Amino acids: CASSFDLNTEAFF.